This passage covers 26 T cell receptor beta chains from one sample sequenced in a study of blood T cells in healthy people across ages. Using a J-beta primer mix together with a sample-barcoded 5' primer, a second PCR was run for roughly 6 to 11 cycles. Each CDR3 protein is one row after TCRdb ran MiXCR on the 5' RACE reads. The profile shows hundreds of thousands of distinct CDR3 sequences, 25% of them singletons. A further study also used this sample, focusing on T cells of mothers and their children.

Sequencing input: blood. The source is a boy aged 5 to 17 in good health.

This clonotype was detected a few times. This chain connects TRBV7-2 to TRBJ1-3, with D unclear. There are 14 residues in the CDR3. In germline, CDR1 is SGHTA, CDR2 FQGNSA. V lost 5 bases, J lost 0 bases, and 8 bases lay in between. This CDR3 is CASSRLNSGNTIYF. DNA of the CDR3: TGTGCCAGCAGCCGGCTTAACTCTGGAAACACCATATATTTT.

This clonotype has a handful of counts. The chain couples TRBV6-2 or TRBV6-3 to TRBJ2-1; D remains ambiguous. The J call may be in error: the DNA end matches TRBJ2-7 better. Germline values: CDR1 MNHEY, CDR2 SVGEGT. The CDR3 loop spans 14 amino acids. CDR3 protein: CASRTGTLTYEQYF. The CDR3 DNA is TGTGCCAGCAGGACCGGAACTCTTACCTACGAGCAGTACTTC.

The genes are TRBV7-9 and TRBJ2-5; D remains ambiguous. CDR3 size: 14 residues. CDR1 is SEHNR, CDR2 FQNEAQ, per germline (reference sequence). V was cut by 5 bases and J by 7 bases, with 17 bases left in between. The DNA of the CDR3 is TGTGCCAGCAGCCCGTCGCAGGTCCCCTTGACCCAGTACTTC. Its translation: CASSPSQVPLTQYF.

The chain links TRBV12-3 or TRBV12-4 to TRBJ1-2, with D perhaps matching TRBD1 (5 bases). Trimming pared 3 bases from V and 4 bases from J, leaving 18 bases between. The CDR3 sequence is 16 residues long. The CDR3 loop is CASSFGVMAGSYGYTF. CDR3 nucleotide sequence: TGTGCCAGCAGTTTCGGGGTAATGGCAGGGAGCTATGGCTACACCTTC.

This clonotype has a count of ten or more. DNA for the CDR3: TGTGCCAGCAGCGCACGCCCTAGCGGGAATTACAATGAGCAGTTCTTC. Translated: CASSARPSGNYNEQFF. The chain is built from TRBV7-2 and TRBJ2-1; 9 nucleotides agree with TRBD2. The CDR3 sequence is 16 residues long. CDR1 SGHTA and CDR2 FQGNSA come from the germline V gene. V trimming: 5 bases; J trimming: 4 bases; junction bases outside the gene matches: 9.

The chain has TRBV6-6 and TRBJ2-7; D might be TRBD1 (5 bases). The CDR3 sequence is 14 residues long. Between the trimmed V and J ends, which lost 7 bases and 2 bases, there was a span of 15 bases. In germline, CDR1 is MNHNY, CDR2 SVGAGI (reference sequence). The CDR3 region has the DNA TGTGCCAGCAACCAAGAAACCAGGGCCTACGAGCAGTACTTC. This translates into CASNQETRAYEQYF.

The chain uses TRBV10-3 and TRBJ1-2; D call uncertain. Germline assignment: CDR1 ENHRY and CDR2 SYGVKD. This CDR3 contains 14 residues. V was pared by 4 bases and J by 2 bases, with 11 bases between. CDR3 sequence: CAISAGLENYGYTF. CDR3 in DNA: TGTGCCATCAGTGCGGGTCTGGAGAACTATGGCTACACCTTC.

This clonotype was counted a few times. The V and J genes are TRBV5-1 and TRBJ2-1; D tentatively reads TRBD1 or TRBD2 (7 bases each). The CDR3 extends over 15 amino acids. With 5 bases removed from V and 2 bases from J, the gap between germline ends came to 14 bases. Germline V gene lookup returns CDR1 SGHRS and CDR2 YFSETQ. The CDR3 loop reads CASRGGGDPYNEQFF. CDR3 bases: TGCGCCAGCAGGGGAGGGGGCGATCCCTACAATGAGCAGTTCTTC.

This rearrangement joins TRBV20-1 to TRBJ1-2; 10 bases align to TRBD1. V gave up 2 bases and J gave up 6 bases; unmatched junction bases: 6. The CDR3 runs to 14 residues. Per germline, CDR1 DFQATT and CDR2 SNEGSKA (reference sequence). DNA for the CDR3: TGCAGTGCTAGAAGGGACAGGGGTTTACATGGCTACACCTTC. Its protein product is CSARRDRGLHGYTF.

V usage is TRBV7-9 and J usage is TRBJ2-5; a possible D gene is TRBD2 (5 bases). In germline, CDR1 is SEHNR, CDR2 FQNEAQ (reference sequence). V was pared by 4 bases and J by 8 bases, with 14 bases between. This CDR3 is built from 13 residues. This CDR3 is CASSSEEVGTQYF. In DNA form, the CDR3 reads TGTGCCAGCAGCTCCGAGGAGGTCGGAACCCAGTACTTC.

The CDR3: CASTLRILQGYGYTF. In nucleotides, the CDR3 is TGTGCCAGCACTCTAAGAATCCTACAGGGCTATGGCTACACCTTC. The chain links TRBV12-3 or TRBV12-4 to TRBJ1-2; a possible D gene is TRBD1 (6 bases). Deletions cut 7 bases from V and 4 bases from J, with 19 bases between. This CDR3 has 15 amino acids.

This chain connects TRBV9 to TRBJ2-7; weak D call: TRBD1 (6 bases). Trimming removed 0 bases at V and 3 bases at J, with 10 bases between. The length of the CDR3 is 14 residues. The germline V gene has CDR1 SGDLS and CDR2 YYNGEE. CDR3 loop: CASSVGGQGYEQYF. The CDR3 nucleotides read TGTGCCAGCAGCGTAGGGGGGCAGGGCTACGAGCAGTACTTC.

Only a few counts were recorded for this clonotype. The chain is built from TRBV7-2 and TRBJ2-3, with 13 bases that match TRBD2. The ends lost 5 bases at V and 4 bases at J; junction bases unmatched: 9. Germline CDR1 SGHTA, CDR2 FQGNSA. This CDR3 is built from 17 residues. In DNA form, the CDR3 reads TGTGCCAGCAGCGTTACCGGGACTAGCGGGATTGCAGATACGCAGTATTTT. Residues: CASSVTGTSGIADTQYF.

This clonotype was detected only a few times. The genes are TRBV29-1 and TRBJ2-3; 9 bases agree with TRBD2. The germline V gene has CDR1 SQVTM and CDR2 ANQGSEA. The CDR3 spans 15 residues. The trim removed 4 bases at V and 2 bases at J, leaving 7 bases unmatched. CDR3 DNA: TGCAGCGTTGGTTTAGCGGGGGACCCCACAGATACGCAGTATTTT. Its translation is CSVGLAGDPTDTQYF.

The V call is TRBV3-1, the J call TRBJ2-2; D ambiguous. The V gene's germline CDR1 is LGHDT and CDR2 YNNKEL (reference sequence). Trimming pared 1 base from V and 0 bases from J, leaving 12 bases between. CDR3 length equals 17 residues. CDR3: CASSQAFGPANTGELFF. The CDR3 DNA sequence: TGTGCCAGCAGCCAAGCGTTCGGGCCCGCGAACACCGGGGAGCTGTTTTTT.

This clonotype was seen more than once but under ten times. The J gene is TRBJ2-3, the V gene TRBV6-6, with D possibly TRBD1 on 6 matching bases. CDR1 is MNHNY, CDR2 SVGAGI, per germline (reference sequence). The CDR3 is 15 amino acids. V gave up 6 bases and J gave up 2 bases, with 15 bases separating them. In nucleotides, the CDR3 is TGTGCCAGCAGCCACGACAGGTCGGACACAGATACGCAGTATTTT. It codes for CASSHDRSDTDTQYF.

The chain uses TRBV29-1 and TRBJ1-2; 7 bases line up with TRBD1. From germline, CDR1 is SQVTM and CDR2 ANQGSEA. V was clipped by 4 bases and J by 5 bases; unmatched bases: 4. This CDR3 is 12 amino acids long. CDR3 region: CSVAGQKYGYTF. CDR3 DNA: TGCAGCGTTGCGGGACAGAAATATGGCTACACCTTC.

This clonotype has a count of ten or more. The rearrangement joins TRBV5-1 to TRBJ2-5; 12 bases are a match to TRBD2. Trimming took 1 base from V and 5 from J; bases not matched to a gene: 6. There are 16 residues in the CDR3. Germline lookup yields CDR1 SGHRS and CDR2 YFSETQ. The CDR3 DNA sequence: TGCGCCAGCAGCTTGAGACTAGCGGGAGCTCTGGAGACCCAGTACTTC. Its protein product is CASSLRLAGALETQYF.

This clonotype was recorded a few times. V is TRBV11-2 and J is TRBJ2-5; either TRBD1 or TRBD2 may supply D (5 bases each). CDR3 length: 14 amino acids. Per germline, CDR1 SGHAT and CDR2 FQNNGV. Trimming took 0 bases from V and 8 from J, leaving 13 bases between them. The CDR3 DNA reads TGTGCCAGCAGCTTAGATCGAGGGGTGGAAACCCAGTACTTC. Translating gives CASSLDRGVETQYF.

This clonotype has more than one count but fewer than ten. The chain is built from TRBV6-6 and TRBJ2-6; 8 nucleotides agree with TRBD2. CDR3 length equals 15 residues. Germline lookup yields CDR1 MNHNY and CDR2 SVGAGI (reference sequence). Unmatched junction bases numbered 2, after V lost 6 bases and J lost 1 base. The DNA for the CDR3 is TGTGCCAGCAGGCGGGAGGAATCTGGGGCCAACGTCCTGACTTTC. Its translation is CASRREESGANVLTF.

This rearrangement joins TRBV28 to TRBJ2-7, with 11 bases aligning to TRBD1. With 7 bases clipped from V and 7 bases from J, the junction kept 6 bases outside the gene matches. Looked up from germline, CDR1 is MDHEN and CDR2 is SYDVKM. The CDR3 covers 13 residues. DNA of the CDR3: TGTGCCAGCAATTTGGGACAGGGGGTAGAGCAGTACTTC. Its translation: CASNLGQGVEQYF.

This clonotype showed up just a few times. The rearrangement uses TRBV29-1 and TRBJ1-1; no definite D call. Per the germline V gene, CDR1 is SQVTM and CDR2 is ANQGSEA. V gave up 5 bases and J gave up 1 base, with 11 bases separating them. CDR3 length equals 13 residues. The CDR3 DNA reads TGCAGCGTTACCTCGGGAGGGAACACTGAAGCTTTCTTT. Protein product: CSVTSGGNTEAFF.

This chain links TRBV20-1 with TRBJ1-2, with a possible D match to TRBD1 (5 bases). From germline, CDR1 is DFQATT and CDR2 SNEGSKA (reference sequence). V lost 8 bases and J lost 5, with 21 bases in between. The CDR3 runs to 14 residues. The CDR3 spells CSSLPGFRNYGYTF. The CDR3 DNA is TGCAGTTCTCTACCAGGGTTCCGGAATTATGGCTACACCTTC.

CDR3 nucleotide sequence: TGTGCCAGCAGTTCTTCCTTCGGGGGGCTAGGGAATGAGCAGTTCTTC. Its translation: CASSSSFGGLGNEQFF. The V gene is TRBV12-3 or TRBV12-4, the J gene TRBJ2-1, with D possibly TRBD2 on 7 matching bases. CDR3 length: 16 amino acids. Trimming cost V 4 bases and J 7 bases, with 20 bases left between them.

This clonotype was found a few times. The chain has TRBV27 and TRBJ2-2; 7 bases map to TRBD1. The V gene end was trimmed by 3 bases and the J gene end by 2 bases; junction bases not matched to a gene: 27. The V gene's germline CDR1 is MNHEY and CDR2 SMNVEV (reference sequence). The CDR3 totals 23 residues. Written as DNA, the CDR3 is TGTGCCAGCAGTTTTACCCCCAGACAGGGCATCGAACTGCCCAAAGCCAACACCGGGGAGCTGTTTTTT. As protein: CASSFTPRQGIELPKANTGELFF.

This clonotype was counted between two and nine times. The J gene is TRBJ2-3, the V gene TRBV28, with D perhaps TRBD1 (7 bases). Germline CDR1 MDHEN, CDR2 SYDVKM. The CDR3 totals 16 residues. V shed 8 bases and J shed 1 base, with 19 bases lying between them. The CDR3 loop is CASGTTRDSRTDTQYF. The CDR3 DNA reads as TGTGCCAGCGGTACAACGCGGGACAGCCGCACAGATACGCAGTATTTT.